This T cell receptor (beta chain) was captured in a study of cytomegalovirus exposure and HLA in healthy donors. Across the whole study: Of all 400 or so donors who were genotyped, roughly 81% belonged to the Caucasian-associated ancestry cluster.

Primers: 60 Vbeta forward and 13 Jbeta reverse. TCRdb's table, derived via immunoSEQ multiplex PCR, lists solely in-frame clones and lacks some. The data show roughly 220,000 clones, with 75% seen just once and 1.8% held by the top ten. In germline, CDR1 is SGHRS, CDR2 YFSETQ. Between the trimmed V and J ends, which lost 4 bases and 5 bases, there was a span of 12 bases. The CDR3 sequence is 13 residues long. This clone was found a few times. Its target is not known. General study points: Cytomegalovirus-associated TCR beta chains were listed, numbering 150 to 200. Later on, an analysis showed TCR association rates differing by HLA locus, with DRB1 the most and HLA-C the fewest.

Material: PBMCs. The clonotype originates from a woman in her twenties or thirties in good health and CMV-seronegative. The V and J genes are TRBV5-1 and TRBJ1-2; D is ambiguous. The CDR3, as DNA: TGCGCCAGCAGCCAAGCAGGAGGTTATGGCTACACCTTC. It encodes CASSQAGGYGYTF.